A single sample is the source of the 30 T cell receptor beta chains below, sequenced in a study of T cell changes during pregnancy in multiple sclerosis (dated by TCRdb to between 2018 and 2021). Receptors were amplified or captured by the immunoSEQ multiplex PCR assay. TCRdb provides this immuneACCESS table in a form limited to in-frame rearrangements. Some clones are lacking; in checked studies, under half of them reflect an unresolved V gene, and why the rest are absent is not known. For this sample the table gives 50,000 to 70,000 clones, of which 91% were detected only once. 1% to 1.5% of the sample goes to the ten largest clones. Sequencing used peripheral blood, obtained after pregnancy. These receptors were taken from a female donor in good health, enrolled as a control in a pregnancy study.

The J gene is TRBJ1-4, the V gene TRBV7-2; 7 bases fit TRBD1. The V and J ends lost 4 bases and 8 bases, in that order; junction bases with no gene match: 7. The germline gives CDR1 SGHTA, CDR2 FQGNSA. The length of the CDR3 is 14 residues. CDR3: CASSSPGQSEKLFF. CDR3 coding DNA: TGTGCCAGCAGCTCACCGGGACAGAGCGAAAAACTGTTTTTT.

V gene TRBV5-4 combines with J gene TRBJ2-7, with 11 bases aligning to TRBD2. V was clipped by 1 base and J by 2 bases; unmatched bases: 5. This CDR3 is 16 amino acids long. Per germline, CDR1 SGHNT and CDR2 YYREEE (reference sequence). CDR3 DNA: TGTGCCAGCAGCTTGTCGGCTAGCGGGGGGACCTACGAGCAGTACTTC. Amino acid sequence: CASSLSASGGTYEQYF.

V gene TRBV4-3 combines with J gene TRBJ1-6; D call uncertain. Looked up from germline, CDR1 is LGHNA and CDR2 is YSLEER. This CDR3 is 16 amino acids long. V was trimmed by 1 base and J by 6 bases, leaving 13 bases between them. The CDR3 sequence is CASSQGQINRNSPLHF. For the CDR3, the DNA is TGCGCCAGCAGCCAAGGGCAGATAAACCGTAATTCACCCCTCCACTTT.

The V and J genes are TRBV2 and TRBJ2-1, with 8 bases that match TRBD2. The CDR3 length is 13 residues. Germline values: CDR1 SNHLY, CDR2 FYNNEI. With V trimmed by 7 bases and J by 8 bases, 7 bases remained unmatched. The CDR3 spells CASKGLAFDEQFF. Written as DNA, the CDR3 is TGTGCCAGCAAAGGACTAGCTTTCGATGAGCAGTTCTTC.

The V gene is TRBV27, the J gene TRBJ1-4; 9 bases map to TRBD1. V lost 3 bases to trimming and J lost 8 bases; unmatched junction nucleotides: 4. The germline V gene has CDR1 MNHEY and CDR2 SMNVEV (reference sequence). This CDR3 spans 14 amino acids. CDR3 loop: CASSLGQGGEKLFF. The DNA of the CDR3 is TGTGCCAGCAGTTTGGGACAGGGCGGAGAAAAACTGTTTTTT.

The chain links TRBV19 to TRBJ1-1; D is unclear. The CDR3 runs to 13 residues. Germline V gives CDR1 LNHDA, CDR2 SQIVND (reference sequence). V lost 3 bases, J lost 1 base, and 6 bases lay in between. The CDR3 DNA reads TGTGCCAGTAGTATTGAGAGGAACACTGAAGCTTTCTTT. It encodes CASSIERNTEAFF.

The CDR3 bases are TGTGCCAGCAGTGAAGGGCTCGCATTCCCATTGGACTATGGCTACACCTTC. Its protein product is CASSEGLAFPLDYGYTF. The chain is built from TRBV6-1 and TRBJ1-2, with D uncertain. Trimming left V 1 base short and J 3 bases short, with 18 bases between. Germline CDR1 is MNHNS and CDR2 is SASEGT. The CDR3 runs to 17 residues.

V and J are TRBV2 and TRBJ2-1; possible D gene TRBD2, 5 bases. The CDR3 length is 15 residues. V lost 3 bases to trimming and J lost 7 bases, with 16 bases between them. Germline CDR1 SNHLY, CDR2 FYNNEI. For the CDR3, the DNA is TGTGCCAGCAGTGATGCGAGGTTAGCGCAGAATGAGCAGTTCTTC. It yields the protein CASSDARLAQNEQFF. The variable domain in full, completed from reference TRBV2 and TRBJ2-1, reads EPEVTQTPSHQVTQMGQEVILRCVPISNHLYFYWYRQILGQKVEFLVSFYNNEISEKSEIFDDQFSVERPDGSNFTLKIRSTKLEDSAMYFCASSDARLAQNEQFFGPGTRLTVL.

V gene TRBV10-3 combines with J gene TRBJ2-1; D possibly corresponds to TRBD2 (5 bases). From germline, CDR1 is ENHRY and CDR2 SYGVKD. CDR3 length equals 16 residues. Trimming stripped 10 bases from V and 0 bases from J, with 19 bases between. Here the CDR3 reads CASSLGAGLSYNEQFF. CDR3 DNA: TGTGCCAGCTCTCTGGGAGCAGGCCTCTCCTACAATGAGCAGTTCTTC.

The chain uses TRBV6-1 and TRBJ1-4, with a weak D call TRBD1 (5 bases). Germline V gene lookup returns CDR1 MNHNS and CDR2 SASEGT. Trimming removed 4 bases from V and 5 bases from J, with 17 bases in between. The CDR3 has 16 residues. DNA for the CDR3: TGTGCCAGCAGTGCGCGAACGTCCGGGGGGAATGAAAAACTGTTTTTT. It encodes CASSARTSGGNEKLFF.

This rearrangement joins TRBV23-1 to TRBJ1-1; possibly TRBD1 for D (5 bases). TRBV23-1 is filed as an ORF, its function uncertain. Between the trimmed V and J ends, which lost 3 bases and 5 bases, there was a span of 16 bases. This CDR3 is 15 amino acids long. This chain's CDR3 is CASSHPRQRTTEAFF. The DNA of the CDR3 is TGCGCCAGCAGTCATCCGAGACAGCGAACGACTGAAGCTTTCTTT.

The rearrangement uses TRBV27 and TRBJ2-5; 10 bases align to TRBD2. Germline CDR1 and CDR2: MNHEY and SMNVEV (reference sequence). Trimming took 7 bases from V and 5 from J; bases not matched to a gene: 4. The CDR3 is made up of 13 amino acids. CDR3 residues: CASTFSGGETQYF. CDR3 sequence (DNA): TGTGCCAGCACCTTTAGCGGGGGGGAGACCCAGTACTTC.

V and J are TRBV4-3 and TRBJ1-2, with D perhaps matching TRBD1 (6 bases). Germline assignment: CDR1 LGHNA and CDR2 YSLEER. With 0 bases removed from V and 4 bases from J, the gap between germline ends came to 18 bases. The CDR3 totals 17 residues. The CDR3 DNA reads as TGCGCCAGCAGCCAAGAAGATCGGACAGCGCCCGTCTATGGCTACACCTTC. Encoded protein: CASSQEDRTAPVYGYTF.

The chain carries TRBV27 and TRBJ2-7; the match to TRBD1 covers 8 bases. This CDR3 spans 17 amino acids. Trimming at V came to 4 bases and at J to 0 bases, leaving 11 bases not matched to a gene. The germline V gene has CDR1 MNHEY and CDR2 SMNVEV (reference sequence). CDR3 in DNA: TGTGCCAGCAGTTCAGGGTTTGGACAGGGCCTCTCCTACGAGCAGTACTTC. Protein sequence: CASSSGFGQGLSYEQYF.

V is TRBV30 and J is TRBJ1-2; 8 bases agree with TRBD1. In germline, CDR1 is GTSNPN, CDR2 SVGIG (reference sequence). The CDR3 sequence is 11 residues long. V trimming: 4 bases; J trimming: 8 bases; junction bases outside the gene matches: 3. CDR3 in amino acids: CAWTNRGGYTF. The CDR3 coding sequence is TGTGCCTGGACCAACAGGGGGGGCTACACCTTC. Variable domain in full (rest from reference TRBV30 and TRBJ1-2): SQTIHQWPATLVQPVGSPLSLECTVEGTSNPNLYWYRQAAGRGLQLLFYSVGIGQISSEVPQNLSASRPQDRQFILSSKKLLLSDSGFYLCAWTNRGGYTFGSGTRLTVV.

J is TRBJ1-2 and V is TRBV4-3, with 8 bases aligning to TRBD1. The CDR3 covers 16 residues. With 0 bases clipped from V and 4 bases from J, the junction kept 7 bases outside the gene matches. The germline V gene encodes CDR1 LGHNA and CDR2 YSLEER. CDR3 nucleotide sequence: TGCGCCAGCAGCCAAGATAGGCAGGGGGCTAGCTATGGCTACACCTTC. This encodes CASSQDRQGASYGYTF.

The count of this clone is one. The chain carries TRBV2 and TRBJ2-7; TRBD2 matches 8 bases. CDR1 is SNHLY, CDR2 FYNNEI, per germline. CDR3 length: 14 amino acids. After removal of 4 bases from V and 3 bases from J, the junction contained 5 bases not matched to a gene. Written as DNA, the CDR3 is TGTGCCAGCAGTGTATCCGGGGGGGGCTACGAGCAGTACTTC. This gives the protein CASSVSGGGYEQYF.

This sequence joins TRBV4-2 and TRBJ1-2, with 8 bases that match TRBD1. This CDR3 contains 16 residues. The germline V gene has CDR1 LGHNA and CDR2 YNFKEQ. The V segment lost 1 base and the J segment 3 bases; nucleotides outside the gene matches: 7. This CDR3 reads CASSQAVTGDYYGYTF. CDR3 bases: TGTGCCAGCAGCCAAGCTGTGACAGGGGACTACTATGGCTACACCTTC.

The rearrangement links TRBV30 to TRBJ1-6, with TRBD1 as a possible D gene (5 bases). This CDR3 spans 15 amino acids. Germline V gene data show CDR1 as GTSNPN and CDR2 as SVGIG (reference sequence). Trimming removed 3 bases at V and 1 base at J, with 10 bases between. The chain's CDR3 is CAWRSAGSYNSPLHF. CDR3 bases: TGTGCCTGGAGGTCCGCAGGGTCCTATAATTCACCCCTCCACTTT.

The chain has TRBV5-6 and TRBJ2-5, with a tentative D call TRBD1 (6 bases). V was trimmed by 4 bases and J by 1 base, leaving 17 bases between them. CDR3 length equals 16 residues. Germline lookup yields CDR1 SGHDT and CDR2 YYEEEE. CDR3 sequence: CASSLTGQPSQETQYF. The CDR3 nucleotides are TGTGCCAGCAGCCTTACCGGACAGCCTTCCCAAGAGACCCAGTACTTC.

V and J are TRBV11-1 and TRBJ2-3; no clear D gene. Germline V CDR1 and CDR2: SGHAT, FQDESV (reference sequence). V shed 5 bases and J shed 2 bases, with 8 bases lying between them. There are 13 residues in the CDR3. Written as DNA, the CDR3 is TGTGCCAGCAGCCGGAGAGCCACAGATACGCAGTATTTT. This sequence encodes CASSRRATDTQYF.

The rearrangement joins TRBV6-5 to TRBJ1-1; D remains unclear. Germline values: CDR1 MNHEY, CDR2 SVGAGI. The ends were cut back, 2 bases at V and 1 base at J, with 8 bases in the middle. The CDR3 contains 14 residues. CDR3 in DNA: TGTGCCAGCAGTTACGAGGGTGGGAACACTGAAGCTTTCTTT. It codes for CASSYEGGNTEAFF.

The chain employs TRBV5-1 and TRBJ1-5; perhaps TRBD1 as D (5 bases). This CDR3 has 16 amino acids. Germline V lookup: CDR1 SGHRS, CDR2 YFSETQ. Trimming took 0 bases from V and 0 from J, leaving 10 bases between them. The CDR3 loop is CASSLADTISNQPQHF. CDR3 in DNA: TGCGCCAGCAGCTTGGCGGACACCATTAGCAATCAGCCCCAGCATTTT.

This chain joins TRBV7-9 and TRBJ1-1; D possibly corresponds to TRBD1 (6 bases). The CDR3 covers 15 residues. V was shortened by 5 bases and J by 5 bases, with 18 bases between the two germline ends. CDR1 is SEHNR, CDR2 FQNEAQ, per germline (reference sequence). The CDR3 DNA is TGTGCCAGCAGCGCCAACCCAGGGAGGGGGACTGAAGCTTTCTTT. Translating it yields CASSANPGRGTEAFF.

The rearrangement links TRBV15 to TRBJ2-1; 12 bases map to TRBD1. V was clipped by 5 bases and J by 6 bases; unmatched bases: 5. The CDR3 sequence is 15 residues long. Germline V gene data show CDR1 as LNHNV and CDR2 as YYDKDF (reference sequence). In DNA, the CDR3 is TGTGCCACCAGCGGGGGACAGGGGGCTGTCAATGAGCAGTTCTTC. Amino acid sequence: CATSGGQGAVNEQFF.

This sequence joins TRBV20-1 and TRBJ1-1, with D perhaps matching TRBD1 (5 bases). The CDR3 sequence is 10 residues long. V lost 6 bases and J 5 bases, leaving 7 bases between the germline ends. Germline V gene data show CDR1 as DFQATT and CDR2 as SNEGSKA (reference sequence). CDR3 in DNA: TGCAGTGCCCAGGGAACTGAAGCTTTCTTT. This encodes CSAQGTEAFF.

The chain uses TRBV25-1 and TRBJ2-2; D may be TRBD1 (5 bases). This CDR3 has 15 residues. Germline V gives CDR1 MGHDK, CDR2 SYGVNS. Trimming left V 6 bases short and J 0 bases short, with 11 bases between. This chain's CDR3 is CASRTEPPNTGELFF. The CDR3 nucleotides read TGTGCCAGCAGGACAGAACCCCCGAACACCGGGGAGCTGTTTTTT.

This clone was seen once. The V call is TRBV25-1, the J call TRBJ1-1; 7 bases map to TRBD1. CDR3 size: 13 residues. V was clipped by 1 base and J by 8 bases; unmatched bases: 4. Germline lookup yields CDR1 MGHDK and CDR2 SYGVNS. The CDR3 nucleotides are TGTGCCAGCAGTGAATCCCGGGACAGAGAAGCTTTCTTT. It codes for CASSESRDREAFF.

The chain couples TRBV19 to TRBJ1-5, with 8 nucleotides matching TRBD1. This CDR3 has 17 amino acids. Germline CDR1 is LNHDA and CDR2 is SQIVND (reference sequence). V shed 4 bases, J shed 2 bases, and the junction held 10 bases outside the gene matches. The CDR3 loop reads CASSTRQGASGNQPQHF. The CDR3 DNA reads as TGTGCCAGTAGTACCCGCCAGGGGGCCAGTGGCAATCAGCCCCAGCATTTT. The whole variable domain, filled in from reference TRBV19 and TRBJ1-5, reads DGGITQSPKYLFRKEGQNVTLSCEQNLNHDAMYWYRQDPGQGLRLIYYSQIVNDFQKGDIAEGYSVSREKKESFPLTVTSAQKNPTAFYLCASSTRQGASGNQPQHFGDGTRLSIL.

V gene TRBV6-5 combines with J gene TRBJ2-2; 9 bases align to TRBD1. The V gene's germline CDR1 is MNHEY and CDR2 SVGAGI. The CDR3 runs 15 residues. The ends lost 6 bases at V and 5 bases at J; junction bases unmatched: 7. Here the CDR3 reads CASRRGQGITGELFF. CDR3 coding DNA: TGTGCCAGCAGACGGGGACAGGGAATTACCGGGGAGCTGTTTTTT.